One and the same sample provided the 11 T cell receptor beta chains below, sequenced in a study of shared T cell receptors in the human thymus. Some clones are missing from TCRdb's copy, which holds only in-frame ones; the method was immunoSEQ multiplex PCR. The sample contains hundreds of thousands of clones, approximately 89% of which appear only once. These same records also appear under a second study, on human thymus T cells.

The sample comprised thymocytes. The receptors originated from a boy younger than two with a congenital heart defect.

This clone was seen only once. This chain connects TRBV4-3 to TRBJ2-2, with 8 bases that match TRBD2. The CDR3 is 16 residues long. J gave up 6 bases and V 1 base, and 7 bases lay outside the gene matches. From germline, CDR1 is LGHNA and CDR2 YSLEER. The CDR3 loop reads CASSQGGLEGAGELFF. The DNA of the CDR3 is TGCGCCAGCAGCCAAGGGGGACTAGAGGGGGCCGGGGAGCTGTTTTTT.

The CDR3 sequence is CASSSEGGQGPLTNTGELFF. In DNA form, the CDR3 reads TGTGCCAGCAGCTCTGAGGGGGGACAGGGGCCTCTTACGAACACCGGGGAGCTGTTTTTT. The chain employs TRBV7-3 and TRBJ2-2, with 10 positions matching TRBD1. From germline, CDR1 is SGHTA and CDR2 FQGTGA. The length of the CDR3 is 20 residues. V trimming: 4 bases; J trimming: 0 bases; junction bases outside the gene matches: 14.

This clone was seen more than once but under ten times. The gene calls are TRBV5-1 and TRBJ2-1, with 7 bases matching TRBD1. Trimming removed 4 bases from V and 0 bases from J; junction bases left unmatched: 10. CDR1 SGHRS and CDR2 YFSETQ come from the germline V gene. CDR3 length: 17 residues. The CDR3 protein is CASSINPGTVSYNEQFF. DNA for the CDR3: TGCGCCAGCAGCATTAATCCCGGGACAGTCTCCTACAATGAGCAGTTCTTC.

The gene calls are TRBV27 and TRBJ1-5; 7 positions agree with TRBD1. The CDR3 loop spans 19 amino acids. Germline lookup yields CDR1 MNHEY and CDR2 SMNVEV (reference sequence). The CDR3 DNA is TGTCCGAATGGAGAGCCGGGACAGCGACTAGTTTATAGCAATCAGCCCCAGCATTTT. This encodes CPNGEPGQRLVYSNQPQHF.

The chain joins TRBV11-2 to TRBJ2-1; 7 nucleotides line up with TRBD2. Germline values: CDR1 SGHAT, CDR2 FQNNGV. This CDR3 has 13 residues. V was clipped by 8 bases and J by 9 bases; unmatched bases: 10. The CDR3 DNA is TGTGCCAGCTGGGGGGGAGGTCCCGGTGAGCAGTTCTTC. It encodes CASWGGGPGEQFF.

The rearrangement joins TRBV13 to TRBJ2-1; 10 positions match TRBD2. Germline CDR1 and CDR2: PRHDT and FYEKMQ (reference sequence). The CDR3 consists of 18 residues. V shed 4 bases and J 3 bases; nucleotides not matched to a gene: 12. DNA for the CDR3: TGTGCCAGCAGCTCGAATCTTGGACTAGCGGATATCTACAATGAGCAGTTCTTC. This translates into CASSSNLGLADIYNEQFF.

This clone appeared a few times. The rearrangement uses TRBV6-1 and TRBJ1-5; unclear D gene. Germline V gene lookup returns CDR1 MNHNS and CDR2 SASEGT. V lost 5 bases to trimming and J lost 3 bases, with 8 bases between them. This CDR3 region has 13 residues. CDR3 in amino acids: CASSQVHNQPQHF. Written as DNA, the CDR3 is TGTGCCAGCAGTCAAGTCCACAATCAGCCCCAGCATTTT.

The DNA for the CDR3 is TGTGCCAGCAGTCACAGGTTCTACGAGCAGTACTTC. Protein: CASSHRFYEQYF. The J gene is TRBJ2-7, the V gene TRBV28; D perhaps matches TRBD1 (5 bases). The CDR3 runs 12 residues. The V gene lost 5 bases and the J gene lost 3 bases, with 8 bases spanning the gap. Germline V gives CDR1 MDHEN, CDR2 SYDVKM. Drawing the rest from reference TRBV28 and TRBJ2-7, the complete variable domain is DVKVTQSSRYLVKRTGEKVFLECVQDMDHENMFWYRQDPGLGLRLIYFSYDVKMKEKGDIPEGYSVSREKKERFSLILESASTNQTSMYLCASSHRFYEQYFGPGTRLTVT.

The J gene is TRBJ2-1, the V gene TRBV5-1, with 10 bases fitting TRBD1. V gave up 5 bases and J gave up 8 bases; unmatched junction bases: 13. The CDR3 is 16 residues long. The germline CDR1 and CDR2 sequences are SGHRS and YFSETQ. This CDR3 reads CASRPGQGVSGDEQFF. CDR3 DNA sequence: TGCGCCAGCAGGCCAGGACAGGGGGTGAGTGGGGATGAGCAGTTCTTC.

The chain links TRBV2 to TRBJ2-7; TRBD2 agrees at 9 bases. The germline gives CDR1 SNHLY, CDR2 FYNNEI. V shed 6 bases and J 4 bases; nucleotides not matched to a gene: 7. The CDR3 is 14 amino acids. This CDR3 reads CASSLGLAEYEQYF. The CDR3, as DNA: TGTGCCAGCAGCCTGGGACTAGCCGAATACGAGCAGTACTTC.

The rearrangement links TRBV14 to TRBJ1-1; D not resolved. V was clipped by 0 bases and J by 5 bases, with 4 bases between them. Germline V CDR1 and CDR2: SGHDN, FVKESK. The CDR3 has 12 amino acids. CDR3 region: CASSQESTEAFF. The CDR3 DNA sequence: TGTGCCAGCAGCCAAGAGAGTACTGAAGCTTTCTTT.